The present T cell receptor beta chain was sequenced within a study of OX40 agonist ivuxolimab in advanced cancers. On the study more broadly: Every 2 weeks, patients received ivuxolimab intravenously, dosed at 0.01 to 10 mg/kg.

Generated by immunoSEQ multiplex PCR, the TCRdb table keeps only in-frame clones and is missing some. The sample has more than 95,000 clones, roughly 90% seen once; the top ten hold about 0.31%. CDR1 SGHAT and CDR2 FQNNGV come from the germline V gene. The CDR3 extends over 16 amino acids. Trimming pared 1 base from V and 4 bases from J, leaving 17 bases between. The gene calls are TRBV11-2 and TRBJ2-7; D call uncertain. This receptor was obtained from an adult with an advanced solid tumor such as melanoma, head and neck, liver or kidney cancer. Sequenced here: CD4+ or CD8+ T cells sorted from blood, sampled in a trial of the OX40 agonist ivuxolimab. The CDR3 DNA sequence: TGTGCCAGCAGCTTAGTGTCTAACAGCCTCCGGTACGAGCAGTACTTC. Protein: CASSLVSNSLRYEQYF.